The source of this T cell receptor beta chain is a study of T cells after yellow fever vaccination. TCRdb re-analysed the 5' RACE reads in MiXCR, keeping a single row per CDR3 protein. The top ten hold roughly two fifths of the sample, which has around 73,000 distinct CDR3 sequences, 7.5% to 9% seen once. J gave up 7 bases and V 1 base, and 8 bases lay outside the gene matches. Germline CDR1 reads LNHNV; CDR2 reads YYDKDF (reference sequence). The CDR3 runs to 15 residues. The chain joins TRBV15 to TRBJ2-7; 9 bases fit TRBD2. This clonotype was obtained from a man aged 25 to 40 who received the YFV17D yellow fever vaccine. Here the sequenced sample was CD8+ T cells sorted from PBMCs, taken on the day of the yellow fever booster vaccination. The CDR3 sequence is CATSRATGTSSEQYF. The CDR3 bases are TGTGCCACCAGCAGAGCGACAGGGACTAGCTCTGAGCAGTACTTC.